This record covers a single T cell receptor beta chain. Its antigen remains unidentified. Looked up from germline, CDR1 is MNHEY and CDR2 is SVGAGI. V gave up 7 bases and J gave up 5 bases, with 15 bases separating them. The CDR3 is 15 residues long. This record comes from a study of radiotherapy plus CTLA-4 blockade in lung cancer. On the study more broadly: For 18% of patients, objective responses occurred, and about 34% had disease control. General study points: Blood TCR clones of tumor origin expanded after radiotherapy plus ipilimumab.

Assay: immunoSEQ multiplex PCR; the TCRdb copy retains only in-frame clones and omits some. The sample carries about 45,000 clones, 73% recorded once. The chain combines TRBV6-5 with TRBJ1-6; D might be TRBD1 (6 bases). The TCR was taken from a human donor with non-small cell lung cancer who had a complete response to radiotherapy plus ipilimumab. The sample consisted of peripheral blood, taken from a patient treated with radiotherapy plus ipilimumab. CDR3 in DNA: TGTGCCAGCACTCACCGGGACACCCATAATTCACCCCTCCACTTT. Protein: CASTHRDTHNSPLHF.